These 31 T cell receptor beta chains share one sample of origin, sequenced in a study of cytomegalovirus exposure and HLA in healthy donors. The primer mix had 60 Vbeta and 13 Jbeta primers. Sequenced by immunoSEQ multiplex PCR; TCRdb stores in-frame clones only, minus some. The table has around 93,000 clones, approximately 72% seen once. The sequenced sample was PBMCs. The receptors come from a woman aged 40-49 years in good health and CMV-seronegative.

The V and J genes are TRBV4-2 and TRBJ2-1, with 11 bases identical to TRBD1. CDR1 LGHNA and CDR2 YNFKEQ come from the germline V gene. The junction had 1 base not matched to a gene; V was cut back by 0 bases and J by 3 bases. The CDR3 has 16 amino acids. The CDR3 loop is CASSQDGTGGYNEQFF. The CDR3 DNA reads TGTGCCAGCAGCCAAGATGGGACAGGGGGCTACAATGAGCAGTTCTTC.

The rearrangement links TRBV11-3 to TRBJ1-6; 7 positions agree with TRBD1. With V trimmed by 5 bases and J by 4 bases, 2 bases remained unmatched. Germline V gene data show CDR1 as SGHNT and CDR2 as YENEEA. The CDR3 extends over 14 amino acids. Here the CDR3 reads CASSLGQYNSPLHF. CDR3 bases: TGTGCCAGCAGCCTGGGACAGTATAATTCACCCCTCCACTTT.

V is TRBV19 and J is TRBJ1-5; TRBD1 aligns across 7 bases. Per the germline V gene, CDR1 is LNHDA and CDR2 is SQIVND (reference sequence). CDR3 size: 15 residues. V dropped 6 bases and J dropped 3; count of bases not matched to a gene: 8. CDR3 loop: CASSVGRGTNQPQHF. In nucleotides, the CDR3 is TGTGCCAGTAGCGTTGGCAGGGGGACCAATCAGCCCCAGCATTTT.

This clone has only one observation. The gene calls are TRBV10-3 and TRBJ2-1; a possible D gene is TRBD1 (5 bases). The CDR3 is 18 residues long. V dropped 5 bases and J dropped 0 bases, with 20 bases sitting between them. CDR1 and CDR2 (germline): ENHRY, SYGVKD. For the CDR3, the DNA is TGTGCCATCAGTTTGCACACAAGGGGTTCTAGCTCCTACAATGAGCAGTTCTTC. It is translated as CAISLHTRGSSSYNEQFF.

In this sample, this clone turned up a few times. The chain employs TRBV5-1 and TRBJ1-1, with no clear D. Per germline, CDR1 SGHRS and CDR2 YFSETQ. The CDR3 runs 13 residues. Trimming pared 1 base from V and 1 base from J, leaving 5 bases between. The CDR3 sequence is CASSLKPNTEAFF. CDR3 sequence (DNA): TGCGCCAGCAGCTTGAAGCCGAACACTGAAGCTTTCTTT.

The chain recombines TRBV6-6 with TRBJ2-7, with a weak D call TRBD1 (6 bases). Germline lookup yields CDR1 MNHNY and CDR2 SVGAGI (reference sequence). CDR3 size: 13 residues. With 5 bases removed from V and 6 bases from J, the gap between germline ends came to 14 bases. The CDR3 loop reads CASSLYTGLEQYF. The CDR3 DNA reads TGTGCCAGCAGTCTGTACACAGGGCTCGAGCAGTACTTC.

The chain's CDR3 is CASSLRGNADTQYF. The DNA for the CDR3 is TGTGCCAGCAGTTTAAGGGGTAACGCAGATACGCAGTATTTT. The genes are TRBV27 and TRBJ2-3, with D maybe TRBD1 (5 bases). V lost 2 bases to trimming and J lost 4 bases, with 10 bases between them. CDR3 length: 14 amino acids. Germline CDR1 reads MNHEY; CDR2 reads SMNVEV (reference sequence).

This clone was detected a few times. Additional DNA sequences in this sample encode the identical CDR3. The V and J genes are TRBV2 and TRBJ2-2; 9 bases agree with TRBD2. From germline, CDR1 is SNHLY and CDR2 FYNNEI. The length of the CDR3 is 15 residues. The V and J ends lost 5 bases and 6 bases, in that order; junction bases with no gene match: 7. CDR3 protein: CASSLAGGPSGELFF. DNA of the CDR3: TGTGCCAGCAGTCTGGCGGGAGGGCCGTCCGGGGAGCTGTTTTTT.

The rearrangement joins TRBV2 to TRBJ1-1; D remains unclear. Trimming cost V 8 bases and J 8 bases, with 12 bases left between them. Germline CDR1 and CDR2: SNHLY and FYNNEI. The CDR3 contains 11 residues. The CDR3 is CASPDSREAFF. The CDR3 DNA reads TGTGCCAGCCCGGACTCCCGGGAAGCTTTCTTT.

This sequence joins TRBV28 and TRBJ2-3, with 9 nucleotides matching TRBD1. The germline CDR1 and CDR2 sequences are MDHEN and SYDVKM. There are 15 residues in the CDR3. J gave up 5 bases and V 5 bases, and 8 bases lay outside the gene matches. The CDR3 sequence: CASSSRDRAVDTQYF. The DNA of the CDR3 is TGTGCCAGCAGTAGTCGGGACAGGGCCGTAGATACGCAGTATTTT. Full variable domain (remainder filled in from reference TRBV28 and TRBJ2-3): DVKVTQSSRYLVKRTGEKVFLECVQDMDHENMFWYRQDPGLGLRLIYFSYDVKMKEKGDIPEGYSVSREKKERFSLILESASTNQTSMYLCASSSRDRAVDTQYFGPGTRLTVL.

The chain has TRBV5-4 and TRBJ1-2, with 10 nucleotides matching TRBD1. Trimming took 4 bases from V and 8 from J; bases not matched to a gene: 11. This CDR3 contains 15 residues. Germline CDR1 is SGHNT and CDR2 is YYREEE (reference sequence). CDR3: CASSRPGQGYGGYTF. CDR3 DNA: TGTGCCAGCAGCCGCCCGGGACAGGGGTACGGGGGCTACACCTTC. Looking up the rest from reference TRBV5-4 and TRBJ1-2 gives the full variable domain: ETGVTQSPTHLIKTRGQQVTLRCSSQSGHNTVSWYQQALGQGPQFIFQYYREEENGRGNFPPRFSGLQFPNYSSELNVNALELDDSALYLCASSRPGQGYGGYTFGSGTRLTVV.

The CDR3 sequence: CASSLGGRSYEQYF. The CDR3 DNA reads as TGTGCCAGCAGCTTGGGTGGGCGCTCCTACGAGCAGTACTTC. This rearrangement joins TRBV7-6 to TRBJ2-7; unclear D gene. Germline V lookup: CDR1 SGHVS, CDR2 FNYEAQ. The CDR3 runs to 14 residues. The V end lost 3 bases, the J end lost 0 bases, and 9 bases lay between the germline ends.

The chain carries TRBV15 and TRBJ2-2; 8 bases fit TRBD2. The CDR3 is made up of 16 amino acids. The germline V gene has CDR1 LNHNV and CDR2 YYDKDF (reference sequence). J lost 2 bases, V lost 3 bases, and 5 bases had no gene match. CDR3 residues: CATSSRGGVNTGELFF. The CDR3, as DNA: TGTGCCACCAGCAGCCGGGGGGGAGTTAACACCGGGGAGCTGTTTTTT. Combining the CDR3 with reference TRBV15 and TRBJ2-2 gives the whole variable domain DAMVIQNPRYQVTQFGKPVTLSCSQTLNHNVMYWYQQKSSQAPKLLFHYYDKDFNNEADTPDNFQSRRPNTSFCFLDIRSPGLGDTAMYLCATSSRGGVNTGELFFGEGSRLTVL.

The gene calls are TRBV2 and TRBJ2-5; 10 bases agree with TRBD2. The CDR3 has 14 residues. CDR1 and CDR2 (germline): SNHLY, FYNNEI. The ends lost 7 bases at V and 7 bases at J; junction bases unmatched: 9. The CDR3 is CASNGGLAEGTQYF. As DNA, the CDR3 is TGTGCCAGCAACGGAGGACTAGCGGAAGGGACCCAGTACTTC.

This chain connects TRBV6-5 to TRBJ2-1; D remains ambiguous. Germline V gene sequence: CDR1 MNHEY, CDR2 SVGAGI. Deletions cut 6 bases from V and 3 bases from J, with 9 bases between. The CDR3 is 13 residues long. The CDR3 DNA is TGTGCCAGCAGCGATCAACACTACAATGAGCAGTTCTTC. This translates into CASSDQHYNEQFF.

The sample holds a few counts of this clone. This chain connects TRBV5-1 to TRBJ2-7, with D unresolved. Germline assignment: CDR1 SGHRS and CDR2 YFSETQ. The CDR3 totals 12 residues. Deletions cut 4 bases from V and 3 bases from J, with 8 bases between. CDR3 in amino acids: CASSNQVYEQYF. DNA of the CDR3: TGCGCCAGCAGCAATCAGGTCTACGAGCAGTACTTC.

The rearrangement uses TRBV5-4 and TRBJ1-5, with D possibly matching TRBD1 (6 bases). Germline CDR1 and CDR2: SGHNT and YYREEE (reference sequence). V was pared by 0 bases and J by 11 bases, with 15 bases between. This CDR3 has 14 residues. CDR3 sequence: CASSLAPQGRAQHF. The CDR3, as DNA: TGTGCCAGCAGCTTGGCCCCGCAGGGGAGGGCCCAGCATTTT.

This chain's CDR3 is CASSLARTGELFF. The CDR3 DNA follows: TGCGCCAGCAGCTTGGCCAGGACCGGGGAGCTGTTTTTT. This sequence joins TRBV5-1 and TRBJ2-2; D is unresolved. The CDR3 is made up of 13 amino acids. The V and J ends lost 0 bases and 5 bases respectively, with 5 bases between them. CDR1 is SGHRS and CDR2 is YFSETQ in the germline V gene.

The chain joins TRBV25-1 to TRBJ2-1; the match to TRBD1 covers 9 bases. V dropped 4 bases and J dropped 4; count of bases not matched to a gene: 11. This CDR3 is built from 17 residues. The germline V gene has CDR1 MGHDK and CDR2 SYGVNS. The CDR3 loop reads CASSGLVGTGSYNEQFF. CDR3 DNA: TGTGCCAGCAGTGGCCTCGTGGGGACAGGGTCATACAATGAGCAGTTCTTC. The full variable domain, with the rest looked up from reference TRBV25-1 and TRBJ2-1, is EADIYQTPRYLVIGTGKKITLECSQTMGHDKMYWYQQDPGMELHLIHYSYGVNSTEKGDLSSESTVSRIRTEHFPLTLESARPSHTSQYLCASSGLVGTGSYNEQFFGPGTRLTVL.

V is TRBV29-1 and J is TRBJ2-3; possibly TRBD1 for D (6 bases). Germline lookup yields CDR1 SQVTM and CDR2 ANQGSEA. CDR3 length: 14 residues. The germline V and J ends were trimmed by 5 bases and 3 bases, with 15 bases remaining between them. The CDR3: CSVQGRSYTDTQYF. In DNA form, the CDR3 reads TGCAGCGTTCAGGGGCGGTCTTATACAGATACGCAGTATTTT.

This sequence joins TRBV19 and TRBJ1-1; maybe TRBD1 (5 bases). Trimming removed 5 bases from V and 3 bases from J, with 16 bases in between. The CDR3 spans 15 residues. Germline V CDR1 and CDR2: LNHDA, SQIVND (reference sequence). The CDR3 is CASSGKRGGDTEAFF. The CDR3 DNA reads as TGTGCCAGTAGTGGGAAAAGGGGAGGGGACACTGAAGCTTTCTTT.

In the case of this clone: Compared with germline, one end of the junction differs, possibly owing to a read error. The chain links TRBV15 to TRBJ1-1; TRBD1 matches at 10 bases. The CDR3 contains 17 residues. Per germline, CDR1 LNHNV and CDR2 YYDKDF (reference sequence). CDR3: CAASGDRGLYLNTEAFF. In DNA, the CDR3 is TGTGCCGCCAGCGGCGACAGGGGGCTTTATTTGAACACTGAAGCTTTCTTT.

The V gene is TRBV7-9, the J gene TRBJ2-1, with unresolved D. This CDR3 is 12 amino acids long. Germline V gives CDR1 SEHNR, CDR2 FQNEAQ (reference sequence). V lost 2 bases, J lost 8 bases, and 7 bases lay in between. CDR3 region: CASSLIAHEQFF. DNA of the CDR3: TGTGCCAGCAGCTTAATAGCACATGAGCAGTTCTTC.

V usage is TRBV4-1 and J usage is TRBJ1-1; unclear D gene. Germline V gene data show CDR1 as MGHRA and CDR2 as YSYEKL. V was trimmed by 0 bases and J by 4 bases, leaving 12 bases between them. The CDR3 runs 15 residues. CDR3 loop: CASSQEIGRRTEAFF. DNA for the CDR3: TGCGCCAGCAGCCAAGAGATAGGGAGGCGCACTGAAGCTTTCTTT.

DNA of the CDR3: TGTGCCAGCAGTTTAAGTACGGACTATGGCTACACCTTC. It specifies CASSLSTDYGYTF. The J gene is TRBJ1-2, the V gene TRBV27; D remains unclear. Trimming took off 2 bases at V and 3 bases at J, with 7 bases between the two ends. Germline loops: CDR1 MNHEY, CDR2 SMNVEV (reference sequence). The CDR3 has 13 residues.

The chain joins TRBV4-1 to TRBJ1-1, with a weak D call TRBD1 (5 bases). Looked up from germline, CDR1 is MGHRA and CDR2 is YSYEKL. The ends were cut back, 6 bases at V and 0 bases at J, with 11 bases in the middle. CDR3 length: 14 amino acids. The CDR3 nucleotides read TGCGCCAGCAGGGCGGGACCGATGAACACTGAAGCTTTCTTT. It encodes CASRAGPMNTEAFF.

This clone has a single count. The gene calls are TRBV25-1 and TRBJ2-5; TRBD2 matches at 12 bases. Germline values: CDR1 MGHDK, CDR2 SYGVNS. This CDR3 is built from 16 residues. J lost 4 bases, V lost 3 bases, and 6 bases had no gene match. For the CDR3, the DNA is TGTGCCAGCAGTGATCCTCTAGCGGGAGGGACAGAGACCCAGTACTTC. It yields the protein CASSDPLAGGTETQYF.

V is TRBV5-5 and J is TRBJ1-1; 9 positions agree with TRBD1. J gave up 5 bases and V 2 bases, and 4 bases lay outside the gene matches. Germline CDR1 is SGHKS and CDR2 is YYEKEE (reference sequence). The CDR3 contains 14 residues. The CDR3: CASSFRQGVTEAFF. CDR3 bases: TGTGCCAGCAGCTTTCGACAGGGGGTAACTGAAGCTTTCTTT.

CDR3 bases: TGTGCCAGCAGCTTCGGAGCGGACTACGAGCAGTACTTC. Its protein is CASSFGADYEQYF. J is TRBJ2-7 and V is TRBV5-6, with D possibly being TRBD2 (5 bases). Trimming removed 2 bases from V and 3 bases from J, with 9 bases in between. CDR1 is SGHDT, CDR2 YYEEEE, per germline. This CDR3 has 13 amino acids.

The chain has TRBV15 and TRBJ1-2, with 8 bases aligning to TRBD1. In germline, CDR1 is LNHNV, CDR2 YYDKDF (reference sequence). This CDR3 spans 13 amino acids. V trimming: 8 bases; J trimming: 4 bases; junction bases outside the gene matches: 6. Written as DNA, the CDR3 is TGTGCCACCGCAACCGGGACAGGCTATGGCTACACCTTC. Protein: CATATGTGYGYTF.

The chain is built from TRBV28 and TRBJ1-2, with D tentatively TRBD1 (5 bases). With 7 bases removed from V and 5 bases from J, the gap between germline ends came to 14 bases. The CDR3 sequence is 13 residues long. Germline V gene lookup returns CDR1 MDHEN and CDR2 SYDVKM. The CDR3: CASKTGLLYGYTF. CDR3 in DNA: TGTGCCAGCAAGACGGGACTGCTTTATGGCTACACCTTC.